Here is one T cell receptor beta chain with its context. Its antigen is unknown. It has no much larger one-base neighbor in the sample; base qualities were not kept. From the germline V gene, CDR1 is SNHLY and CDR2 is FYNNEI. V and J are truncated by 2 bases and 4 bases respectively, leaving an intervening sequence of 20 bases. Including cysteine and phenylalanine, the CDR3 has 17 amino acids. Only CDR3 DNA remains: 51 bases, in frame from the first base. One collaborating source in Seattle enrolled patients while the patients were actively infected and followed the patients over time throughout the course of disease. Collaborating institutions collected whole blood in K2EDTA tubes following their own protocols. For TCRbeta analysis, collaborators shipped samples as frozen whole blood, isolated PBMCs, or DNA extracted from either of those sample types. This sample is drawn from a study of blood T cell repertoires in COVID-19 (dated by TCRdb to 2020 to 2021). Concerning the study at large: Samples from collaborators originated in the United States, Italy and Spain and spanned both the acute and convalescent phases of COVID-19. The repertoires were released in a freely available public database meant as a resource for research on the immune response to SARS-CoV-2. The prospective study material was composed of cDNA or gDNA derived from T cells, B-cell-depleted T cells, or PBMCs. Sample metadata almost always included a de-identified subject ID, COVID-19 status, age in years and sex. Where available, HLA class I and class II types were obtained from metadata supplied by the sample provider rather than from assay-based typing. The dataset comprised deeply sampled blood TCRbeta repertoires from subjects exposed to, actively infected with, or recovered from COVID-19. The samples were drawn from two sources: the first 160 participants of the ongoing ImmuneRACE study, and 1,254 subjects contributed by 6 global collaborators. Here is what the overall study found, with its caveats: How much clinical and demographic metadata was included differed by source and by participant, and the metadata was provided uncurated.

TCRbeta CDR3 regions were amplified from genomic DNA using the immunoSEQ Assay, a bias-controlled multiplex PCR. The original pipeline was this. Nucleated cell counts per sample were estimated from amplification of reference gene primers within the assay. To quantify the absolute abundance of each unique TCRbeta CDR3 rearrangement, sequence reads were collapsed and filtered. For each sample, productive Simpson clonality was calculated as the square root of Simpson's diversity index across productive rearrangements. TCRdb took over this immuneACCESS table, retaining in-frame rearrangements with V and J assigned. Such tables are incomplete; in checked studies, under half of the missing clones stem from an unresolved V gene, and the remainder is unexplained. The DNA was the basis for D and trimming; V, J and clone size are from that table. In all, the sample holds some 190,000 clones, and roughly 82% of those were seen once. Jointly, the top ten make up approximately 8% of the sample.

What was sequenced was peripheral blood. The V and J genes are TRBV2 and TRBJ1-1; TRBD1 might be the D gene, on 6 matching bases. This TCR derives from a woman aged 55-69 years with COVID-19, enrolled during active disease. The CDR3 protein is CASSENQIRGFGTEAFF. The DNA sequence follows: TGTGCCAGCAGTGAAAACCAAATCAGGGGTTTCGGCACTGAAGCTTTCTTT.